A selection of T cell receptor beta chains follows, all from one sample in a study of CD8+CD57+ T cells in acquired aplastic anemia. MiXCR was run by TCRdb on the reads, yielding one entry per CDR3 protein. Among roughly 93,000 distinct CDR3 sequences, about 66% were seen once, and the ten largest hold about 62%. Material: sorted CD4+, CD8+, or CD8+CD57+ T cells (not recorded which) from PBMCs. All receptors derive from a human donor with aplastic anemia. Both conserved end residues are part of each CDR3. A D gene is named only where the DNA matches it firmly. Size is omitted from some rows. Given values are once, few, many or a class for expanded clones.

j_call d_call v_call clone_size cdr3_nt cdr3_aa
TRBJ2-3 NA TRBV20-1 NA TGCAGTGCTAGGACAGTCACAGATACGCAGTATTTT CSARTVTDTQYF
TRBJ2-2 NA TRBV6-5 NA TGTGCCAGCAGTTACTCGAGAGAAGAGCACCGGGGAGCTGTTTTT CASSYSREEHRGAVF
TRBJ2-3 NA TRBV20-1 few TGCAGTGCTAGTTGGCCTATAAGCACAGATACGCAGTATTTT CSASWPISTDTQYF
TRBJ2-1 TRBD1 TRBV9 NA TGTGCCAGCAGCGTAGATCCCCGTGAGCAGGGGGCGATGGCTACAATGAGGCAGTTCTTC CASSVDPREQGAMATMRQFF
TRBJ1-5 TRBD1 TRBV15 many TGTGCCACCAGCAGAGATGGACAGGTCAATCAGCCCCAGCATTTT CATSRDGQVNQPQHF
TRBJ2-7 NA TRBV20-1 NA TGCAGTGCGGGGGCCGCCATGTTTAGCCCCTACGAGCAGTACTTC CSAGAAMFSPYEQYF
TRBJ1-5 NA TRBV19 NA TGTGCCAGTAGTATAGAAAACAGGGGCAATCAGCCCCAGCATTTT CASSIENRGNQPQHF
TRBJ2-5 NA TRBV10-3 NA TGTGCCATCAGTGTACAAGAGACCCAGTACTTC CAISVQETQYF
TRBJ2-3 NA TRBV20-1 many TGCAGTGGGGGAAAGAGCGGTTATATCACAGATACGCAGTATTTT CSGGKSGYITDTQYF
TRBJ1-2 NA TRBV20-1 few TGCAGTGTAGCTGGCTACACCTTC CSVAGYTF
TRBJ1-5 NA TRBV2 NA TGTGCCAGCAGTGAACTGGGAATAGGTCAGCCCCAGCATTTT CASSELGIGQPQHF
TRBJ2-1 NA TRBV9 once TGTGCCAGCAGCGTAGAGTGGGGACCACCCTACAATGAGCAGTTCTTC CASSVEWGPPYNEQFF
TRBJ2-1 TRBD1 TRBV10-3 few TGTGCCATCAGTGCCGGGACAGCGGATACCCGAGTCCATGAGCAGTTCTTC CAISAGTADTRVHEQFF
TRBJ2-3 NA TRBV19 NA TGTGCCAGTAGTTCCCCGGGGGCAAGGGATACGCAGTATTTT CASSSPGARDTQYF
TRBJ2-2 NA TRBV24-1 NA TGTGCCACCAGTGACAGGGTCACCGGGGAGCTGTTTTTT CATSDRVTGELFF
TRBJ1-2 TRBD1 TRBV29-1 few TGCAGCGACTTCACAGGGGGCAACTATGGCTACACCTTC CSDFTGGNYGYTF
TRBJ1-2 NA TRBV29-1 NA TGCAGCGTCGACACGAGGTATGGCTACACCTTC CSVDTRYGYTF
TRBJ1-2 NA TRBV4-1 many TGCGCCAGCAGCCTCAAGGATAATGCTAACTATGGCTACACCTTC CASSLKDNANYGYTF
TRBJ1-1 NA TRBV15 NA TGTGCCACCAGCAGAGATGACCGGTACACTGAAGCTTTCTTT CATSRDDRYTEAFF
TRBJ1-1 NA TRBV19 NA TGTGCCAGTAGTATGAACAGTAACACTGAAGCTTTCTTT CASSMNSNTEAFF
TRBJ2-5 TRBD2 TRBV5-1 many TGCGCCAGCTCGGGTCCGACTAGCGGGACGGGGGAGACCCAGTACTTC CASSGPTSGTGETQYF
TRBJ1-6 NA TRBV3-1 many TGTGCCAGCAGGGGCGGGAGGGTTGTGAATTCACCCCTCCACTTT CASRGGRVVNSPLHF